The rows below give T cell receptor beta chains drawn from one sample of a study of blood T cell repertoires in COVID-19. The repertoire was sequenced with immunoSEQ multiplex PCR; TCRdb's copy has only in-frame clones and lacks some. Of approximately 250,000 clones listed, approximately 84% are singletons. The sequenced material came from peripheral blood. The receptors derive from a man between 50 and 59 years old with acute or convalescent COVID-19. Each CDR3 is given with its conserved first and last residue. Each record gives: D gene, J gene, clone size, V gene, CDR3 protein, CDR3 DNA. The D gene is left open where the match is weak. Not every row has a clone size; where given, it reads once, few, many or a size class.

>.|TRBJ1-2|.|TRBV7-6
CASSLGRGYTF
TGTGCCAGCAGCTTAGGCAGGGGCTACACCTTC
>TRBD1|TRBJ2-7|.|TRBV5-6
CASKVSEYRGEAYSYEQYF
TGTGCCAGCAAGGTTTCGGAATACAGGGGTGAGGCCTATTCCTACGAGCAGTACTTC
>.|TRBJ2-3|.|TRBV15
CATSRFEGVVSTDTQYF
TGTGCCACCAGCAGATTTGAGGGGGTTGTGTCCACAGATACGCAGTATTTT
>.|TRBJ2-7|.|TRBV10-3
CAISVGVTYEQYF
TGTGCCATCAGTGTGGGAGTCACCTACGAGCAGTACTTC
>.|TRBJ1-4|.|TRBV6-5
CASRGSGVLFF
TGTGCCAGCAGGGGATCGGGAGTTCTGTTTTTT
>TRBD2|TRBJ2-5|.|TRBV7-3
CASSLSPIDAGGPQETQYF
TGTGCCAGCAGCTTATCCCCCATCGACGCGGGAGGGCCGCAGGAGACCCAGTACTTC
>TRBD2|TRBJ2-5|.|TRBV10-1
CASSRGLAGGETQYF
TGCGCCAGCAGTAGGGGACTAGCGGGAGGAGAGACCCAGTACTTC
>.|TRBJ1-1|.|TRBV12-3/TRBV12-4
CASSFREEAEAFF
TGTGCCAGCAGTTTTCGGGAGGAGGCTGAAGCTTTCTTT
>.|TRBJ2-1|.|TRBV19
CASSIGGRGTYNEQFF
TGTGCCAGTAGTATAGGGGGCAGGGGAACCTACAATGAGCAGTTCTTC
>.|TRBJ1-5|.|TRBV14
CASSQDEIQPQHF
TGTGCCAGCAGCCAAGATGAGATACAGCCCCAGCATTTT
>.|TRBJ2-2|few|TRBV5-1
CASSPGDTNTGELFF
TGCGCCAGCAGCCCAGGGGACACGAACACCGGGGAGCTGTTTTTT
>TRBD2|TRBJ2-7|.|TRBV13
CASSPLATSGSSYEQYF
TGTGCCAGCAGCCCTTTAGCCACTAGCGGGAGCTCCTACGAGCAGTACTTC
>TRBD2|TRBJ2-1|few|TRBV14
CASSQDAPSGIYNEQFF
TGTGCCAGCAGCCAAGATGCCCCTAGCGGGATTTACAATGAGCAGTTCTTC